The 3 T cell receptor beta chains in this list originate from one sample, sequenced in a study of cytomegalovirus exposure and HLA in healthy donors. The primer mix had 60 Vbeta and 13 Jbeta primers. Clones were sequenced by immunoSEQ multiplex PCR, and TCRdb holds only the in-frame ones, with some missing. The sample consists of roughly 93,000 clones, 80% of them appearing once. Sequencing used PBMCs. Receptors originate from a man aged 30-40 years in good health and CMV-seronegative.

The CDR3 loop is CASSQSTTGNTEAFF. CDR3 DNA: TGCGCCAGCAGCCAATCGACGACAGGGAACACTGAAGCTTTCTTT. The chain joins TRBV4-3 to TRBJ1-1; D perhaps matches TRBD1 (6 bases). This CDR3 is 15 amino acids long. CDR1 and CDR2 from the germline V gene are LGHNA and YSLEER. Between the trimmed V and J ends, which lost 2 bases and 1 base, there was a span of 11 bases.

The V call is TRBV6-1, the J call TRBJ2-1; 7 bases are shared with TRBD1. The CDR3 covers 13 residues. V lost 6 bases and J lost 8; bases outside the gene matches: 7. Germline V gene data show CDR1 as MNHNS and CDR2 as SASEGT. The CDR3 region has the DNA TGTGCCAGCAGGCTCGACAGGGTTGATGAGCAGTTCTTC. It codes for CASRLDRVDEQFF.

The CDR3 DNA reads as TGTGCCAGCAGTTTAGGGACAGGGACAGGGATTAGCAATCAGCCCCAGCATTTT. Residues: CASSLGTGTGISNQPQHF. The chain joins TRBV27 to TRBJ1-5, with 9 nucleotides matching TRBD1. There are 18 residues in the CDR3. V shed 2 bases, J shed 0 bases, and the junction held 8 bases outside the gene matches. Per germline, CDR1 MNHEY and CDR2 SMNVEV (reference sequence).